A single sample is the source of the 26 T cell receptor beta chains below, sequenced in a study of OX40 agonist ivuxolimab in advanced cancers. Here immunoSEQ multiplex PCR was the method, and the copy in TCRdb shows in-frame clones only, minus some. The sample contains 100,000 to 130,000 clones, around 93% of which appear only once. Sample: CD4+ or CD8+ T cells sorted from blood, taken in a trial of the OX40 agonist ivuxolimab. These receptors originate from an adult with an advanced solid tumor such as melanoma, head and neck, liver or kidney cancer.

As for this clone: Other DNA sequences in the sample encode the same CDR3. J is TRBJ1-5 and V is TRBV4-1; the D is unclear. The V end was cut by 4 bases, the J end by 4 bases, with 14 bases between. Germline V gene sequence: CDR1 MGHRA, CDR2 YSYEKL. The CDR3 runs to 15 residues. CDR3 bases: TGCGCCAGCAGCCCCCTTGGCCGGTTGAATCAGCCCCAGCATTTT. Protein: CASSPLGRLNQPQHF.

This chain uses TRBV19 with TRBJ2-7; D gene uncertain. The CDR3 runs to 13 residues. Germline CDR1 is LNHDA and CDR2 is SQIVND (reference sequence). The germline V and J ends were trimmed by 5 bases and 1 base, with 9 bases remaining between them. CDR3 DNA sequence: TGTGCCAGTAGTTTCCCACAGTCCTACGAGCAGTACTTC. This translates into CASSFPQSYEQYF.

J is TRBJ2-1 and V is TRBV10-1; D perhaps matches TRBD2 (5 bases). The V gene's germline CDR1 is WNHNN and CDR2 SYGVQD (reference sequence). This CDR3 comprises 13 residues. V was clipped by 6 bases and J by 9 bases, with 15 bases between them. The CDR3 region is CASSTSGRSEQFF. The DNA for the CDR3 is TGCGCCAGCAGCACATCGGGGAGAAGTGAGCAGTTCTTC.

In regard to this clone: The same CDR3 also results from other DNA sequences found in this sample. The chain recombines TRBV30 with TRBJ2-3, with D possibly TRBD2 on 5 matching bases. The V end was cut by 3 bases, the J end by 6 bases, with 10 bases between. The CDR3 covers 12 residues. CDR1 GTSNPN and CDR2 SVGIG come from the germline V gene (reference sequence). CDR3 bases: TGTGCCTGGAGCGAGGGATCCGATACGCAGTATTTT. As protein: CAWSEGSDTQYF.

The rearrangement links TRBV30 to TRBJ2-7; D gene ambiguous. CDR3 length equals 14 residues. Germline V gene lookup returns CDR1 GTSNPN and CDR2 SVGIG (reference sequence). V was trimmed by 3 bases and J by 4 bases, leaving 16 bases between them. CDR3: CAWSQPPHVYEQYF. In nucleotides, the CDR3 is TGTGCCTGGAGCCAGCCACCCCACGTTTACGAGCAGTACTTC.

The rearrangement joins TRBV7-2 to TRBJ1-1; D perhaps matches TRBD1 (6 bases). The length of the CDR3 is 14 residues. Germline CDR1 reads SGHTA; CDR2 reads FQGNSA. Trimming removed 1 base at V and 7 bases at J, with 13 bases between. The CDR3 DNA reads TGTGCCAGCAGCTTAGAAGGGGACAACTTTGAAGCTTTCTTT. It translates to CASSLEGDNFEAFF. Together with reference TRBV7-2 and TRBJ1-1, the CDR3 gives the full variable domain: GAGVSQSPSNKVTEKGKDVELRCDPISGHTALYWYRQSLGQGLEFLIYFQGNSAPDKSGLPSDRFSAERTGGSVSTLTIQRTQQEDSAVYLCASSLEGDNFEAFFGQGTRLTVV.

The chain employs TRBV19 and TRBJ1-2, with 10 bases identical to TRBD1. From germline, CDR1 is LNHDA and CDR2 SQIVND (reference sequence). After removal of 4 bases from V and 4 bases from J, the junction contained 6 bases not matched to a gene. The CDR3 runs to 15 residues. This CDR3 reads CASSTADRGGYGYTF. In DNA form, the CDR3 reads TGTGCCAGTAGTACCGCGGACAGGGGGGGCTATGGCTACACCTTC.

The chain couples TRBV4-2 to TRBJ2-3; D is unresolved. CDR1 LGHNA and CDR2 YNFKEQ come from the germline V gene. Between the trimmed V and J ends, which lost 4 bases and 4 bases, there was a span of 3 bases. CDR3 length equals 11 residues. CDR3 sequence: CASSRADTQYF. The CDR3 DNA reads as TGTGCCAGCAGCCGTGCAGATACGCAGTATTTT.

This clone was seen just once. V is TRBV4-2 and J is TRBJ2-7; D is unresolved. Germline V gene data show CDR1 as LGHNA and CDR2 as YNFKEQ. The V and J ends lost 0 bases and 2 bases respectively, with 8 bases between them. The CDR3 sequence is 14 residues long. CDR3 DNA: TGTGCCAGCAGCCAAGAGTCAGGTACCTACGAGCAGTACTTC. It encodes CASSQESGTYEQYF.

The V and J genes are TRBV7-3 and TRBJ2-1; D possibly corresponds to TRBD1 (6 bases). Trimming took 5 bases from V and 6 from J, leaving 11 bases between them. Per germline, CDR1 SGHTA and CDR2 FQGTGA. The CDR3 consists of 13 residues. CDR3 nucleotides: TGTGCCAGCAGCCGAGGGACACCCAATGAGCAGTTCTTC. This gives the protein CASSRGTPNEQFF.

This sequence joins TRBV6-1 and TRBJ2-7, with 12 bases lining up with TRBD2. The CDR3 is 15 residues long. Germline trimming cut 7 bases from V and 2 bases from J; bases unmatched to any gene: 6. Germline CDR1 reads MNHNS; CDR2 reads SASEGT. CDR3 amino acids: CASKSTSGGPYEQYF. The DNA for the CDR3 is TGTGCCAGCAAGTCGACTAGCGGGGGCCCCTACGAGCAGTACTTC.

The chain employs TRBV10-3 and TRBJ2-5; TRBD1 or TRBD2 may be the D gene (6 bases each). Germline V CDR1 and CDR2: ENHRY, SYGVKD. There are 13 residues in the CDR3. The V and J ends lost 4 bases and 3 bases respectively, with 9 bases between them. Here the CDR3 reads CAISGGAEETQYF. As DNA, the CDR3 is TGTGCCATCAGTGGGGGGGCTGAAGAGACCCAGTACTTC.

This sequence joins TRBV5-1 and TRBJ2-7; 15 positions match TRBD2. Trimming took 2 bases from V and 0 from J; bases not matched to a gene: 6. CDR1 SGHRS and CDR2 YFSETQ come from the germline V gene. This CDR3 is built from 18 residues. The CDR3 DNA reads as TGCGCCAGCAGCTTAGGACTAGCGGGAGGGATGAGCTCCTACGAGCAGTACTTC. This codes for CASSLGLAGGMSSYEQYF.

The CDR3 region has the DNA TGTGCCAGCAGCGATTACAGGGCTGGGGCCAACGTCCTGACTTTC. This gives the protein CASSDYRAGANVLTF. The chain links TRBV9 to TRBJ2-6; the D gene is possibly TRBD1 (6 bases). Trimming removed 3 bases at V and 2 bases at J, with 9 bases between. The CDR3 runs to 15 residues. CDR1 SGDLS and CDR2 YYNGEE come from the germline V gene.

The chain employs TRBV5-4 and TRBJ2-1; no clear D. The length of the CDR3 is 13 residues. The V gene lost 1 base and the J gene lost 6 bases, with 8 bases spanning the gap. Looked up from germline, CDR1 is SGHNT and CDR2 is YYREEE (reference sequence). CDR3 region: CASSLPTGNEQFF. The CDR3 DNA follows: TGTGCCAGCAGCTTGCCTACTGGCAATGAGCAGTTCTTC.

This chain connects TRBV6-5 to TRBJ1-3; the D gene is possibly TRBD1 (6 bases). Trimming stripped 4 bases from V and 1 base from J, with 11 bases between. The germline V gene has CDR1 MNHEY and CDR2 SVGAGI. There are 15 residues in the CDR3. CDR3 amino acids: CASSSQGRSGNTIYF. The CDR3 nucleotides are TGTGCCAGCAGTTCGCAGGGGAGGTCTGGAAACACCATATATTTT.

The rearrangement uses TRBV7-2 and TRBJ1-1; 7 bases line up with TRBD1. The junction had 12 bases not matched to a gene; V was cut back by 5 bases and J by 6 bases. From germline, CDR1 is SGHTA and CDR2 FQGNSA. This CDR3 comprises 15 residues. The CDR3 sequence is CASSPRQGLYPEAFF. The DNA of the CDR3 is TGTGCCAGCAGCCCTAGACAGGGACTTTACCCTGAAGCTTTCTTT.

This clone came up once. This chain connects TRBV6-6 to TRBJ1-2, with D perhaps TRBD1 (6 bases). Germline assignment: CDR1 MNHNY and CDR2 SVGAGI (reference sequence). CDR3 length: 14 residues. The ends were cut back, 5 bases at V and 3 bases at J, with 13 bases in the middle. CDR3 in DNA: TGTGCCAGCAGTACCAACAGGGAGCACTATGGCTACACCTTC. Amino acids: CASSTNREHYGYTF.

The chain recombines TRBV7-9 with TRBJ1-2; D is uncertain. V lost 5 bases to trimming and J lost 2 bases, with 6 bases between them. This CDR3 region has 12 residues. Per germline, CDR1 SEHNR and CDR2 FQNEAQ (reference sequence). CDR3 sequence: CASSRPNYGYTF. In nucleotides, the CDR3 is TGTGCCAGCAGCCGGCCCAACTATGGCTACACCTTC.

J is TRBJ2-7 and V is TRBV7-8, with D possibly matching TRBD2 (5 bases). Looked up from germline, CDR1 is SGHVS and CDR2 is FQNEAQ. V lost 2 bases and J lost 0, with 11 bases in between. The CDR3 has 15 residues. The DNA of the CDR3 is TGTGCCAGCAGCTTATCCCCGAGGGTCTCCTACGAGCAGTACTTC. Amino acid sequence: CASSLSPRVSYEQYF.

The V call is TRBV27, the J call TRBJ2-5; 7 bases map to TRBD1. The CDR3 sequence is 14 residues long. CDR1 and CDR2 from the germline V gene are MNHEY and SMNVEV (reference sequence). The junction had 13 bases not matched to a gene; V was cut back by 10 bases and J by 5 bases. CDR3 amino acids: CANSQDRPCETQYF. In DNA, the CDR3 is TGTGCCAACAGCCAGGACAGGCCCTGTGAGACCCAGTACTTC.

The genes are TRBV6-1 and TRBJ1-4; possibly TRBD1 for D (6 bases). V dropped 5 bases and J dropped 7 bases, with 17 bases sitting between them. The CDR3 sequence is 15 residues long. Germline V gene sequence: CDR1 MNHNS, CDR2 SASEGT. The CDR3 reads CASSLYRVRGEKLFF. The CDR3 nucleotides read TGTGCCAGCAGTCTATACAGGGTTCGGGGTGAAAAACTGTTTTTT.

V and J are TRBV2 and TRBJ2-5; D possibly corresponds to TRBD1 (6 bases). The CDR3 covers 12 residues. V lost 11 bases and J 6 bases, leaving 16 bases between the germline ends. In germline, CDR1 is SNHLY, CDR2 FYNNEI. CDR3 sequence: CAGTAGAKTQYF. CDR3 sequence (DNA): TGTGCCGGCACGGCAGGGGCGAAGACCCAGTACTTC.

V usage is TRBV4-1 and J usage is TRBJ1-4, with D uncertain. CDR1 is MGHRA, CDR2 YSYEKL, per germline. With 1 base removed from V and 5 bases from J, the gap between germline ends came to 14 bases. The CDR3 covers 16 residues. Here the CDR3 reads CASSQAVAGPNEKLFF. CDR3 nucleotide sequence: TGCGCCAGCAGCCAAGCCGTCGCAGGACCAAATGAAAAACTGTTTTTT.

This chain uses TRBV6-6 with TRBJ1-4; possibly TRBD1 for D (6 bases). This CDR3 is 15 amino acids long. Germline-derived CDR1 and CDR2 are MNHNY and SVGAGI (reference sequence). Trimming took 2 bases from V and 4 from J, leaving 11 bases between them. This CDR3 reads CASSYLGQNNEKLFF. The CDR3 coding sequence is TGTGCCAGCAGTTACCTTGGACAGAATAATGAAAAACTGTTTTTT.

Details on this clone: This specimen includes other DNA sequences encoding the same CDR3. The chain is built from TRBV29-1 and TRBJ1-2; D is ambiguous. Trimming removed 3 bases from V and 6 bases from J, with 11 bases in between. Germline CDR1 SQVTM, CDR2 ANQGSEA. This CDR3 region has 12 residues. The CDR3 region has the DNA TGCAGCGTTGAGGGGTTGTTGAATGGCTACACCTTC. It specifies CSVEGLLNGYTF.